This is a list of T cell receptor beta chains from one sample in a study of long-term antiretroviral therapy in people with HIV. Profiled with immunoSEQ multiplex PCR; TCRdb holds only in-frame clones, not every one. The data show around 29,000 clones, with around nine tenths seen just once and around 13% held by the top ten. Material: unsorted PBMCs, obtained 1.1 years after starting antiretroviral therapy. The source is a man aged 18 to 30 with HIV. Both conserved end residues are part of each CDR3. Fields, in order: V gene, D gene, J gene, CDR3 protein. A D gene is named only where the DNA matches it firmly.

v_gene: TRBV30
d_gene: -
j_gene: TRBJ2-7
CDR3aa: CAWSVGGWSYEQYF

v_gene: TRBV5-1
d_gene: -
j_gene: TRBJ1-2
CDR3aa: CASSLDTGANGYTF

v_gene: TRBV10-3
d_gene: TRBD2
j_gene: TRBJ2-7
CDR3aa: CAISVLAGGRIYEQYF

v_gene: TRBV29-1
d_gene: TRBD1
j_gene: TRBJ2-7
CDR3aa: CSVADRANEQYF

v_gene: TRBV5-1
d_gene: -
j_gene: TRBJ2-3
CDR3aa: CASSLENQGDTQYF

v_gene: TRBV2
d_gene: -
j_gene: TRBJ2-3
CDR3aa: CASRNPRTATDTQYF

v_gene: TRBV11-2
d_gene: TRBD1
j_gene: TRBJ2-7
CDR3aa: CASSLGQGWYEQYF

v_gene: TRBV5-1
d_gene: TRBD1
j_gene: TRBJ1-2
CDR3aa: CASSLDRGGYGYTF

v_gene: TRBV7-6
d_gene: -
j_gene: TRBJ2-3
CDR3aa: CASSARTSTDTQYF

v_gene: TRBV7-8
d_gene: -
j_gene: TRBJ1-1
CDR3aa: CASSLLPGGEAFF

v_gene: TRBV5-5
d_gene: -
j_gene: TRBJ1-1
CDR3aa: CASSLGGFPEAFF

v_gene: TRBV7-2
d_gene: TRBD2
j_gene: TRBJ2-1
CDR3aa: CASSLAGSSYNEQFF

v_gene: TRBV19
d_gene: -
j_gene: TRBJ1-1
CDR3aa: CASSPPPIRLNTEAFF

v_gene: TRBV6-6
d_gene: -
j_gene: TRBJ1-2
CDR3aa: CASSILRKGYGYTF

v_gene: TRBV19
d_gene: TRBD1
j_gene: TRBJ2-7
CDR3aa: CASSGTGPFGEQYF

v_gene: TRBV10-3
d_gene: -
j_gene: TRBJ1-2
CDR3aa: CAISGTNYGYTF

v_gene: TRBV7-2
d_gene: TRBD1
j_gene: TRBJ2-7
CDR3aa: CASSGGQVYEQYF

v_gene: TRBV5-6
d_gene: -
j_gene: TRBJ2-1
CDR3aa: CASSSRLVPYNEQFF

v_gene: TRBV2
d_gene: -
j_gene: TRBJ1-1
CDR3aa: CASSSTNTEAFF

v_gene: TRBV30
d_gene: TRBD2
j_gene: TRBJ2-7
CDR3aa: CAWTSGMEGEQYF

v_gene: TRBV19
d_gene: -
j_gene: TRBJ2-1
CDR3aa: CASSRRGGTYNEQFF

v_gene: TRBV10-3
d_gene: TRBD2
j_gene: TRBJ2-1
CDR3aa: CAISEYNGGAYNEQFF

v_gene: TRBV19
d_gene: -
j_gene: TRBJ1-2
CDR3aa: CASSTREGYGYTF

v_gene: TRBV5-1
d_gene: TRBD2
j_gene: TRBJ2-1
CDR3aa: CASSDSSTSGTTTFF

v_gene: TRBV2
d_gene: -
j_gene: TRBJ1-2
CDR3aa: CASSQDSYGYTF

v_gene: TRBV6-4
d_gene: TRBD2
j_gene: TRBJ2-2
CDR3aa: CARGGRVTGELFF

v_gene: TRBV19
d_gene: -
j_gene: TRBJ1-5
CDR3aa: CASSLNKEPQHF

v_gene: TRBV9
d_gene: TRBD1
j_gene: TRBJ2-7
CDR3aa: CASSVATGGDEQYF

v_gene: TRBV10-3
d_gene: -
j_gene: TRBJ2-7
CDR3aa: CAIRGSLRHEQYF

v_gene: TRBV9
d_gene: -
j_gene: TRBJ2-1
CDR3aa: CASSVGGGGSSYNEQFF

v_gene: TRBV9
d_gene: TRBD1
j_gene: TRBJ2-5
CDR3aa: CASSVGTGARQETQYF

v_gene: TRBV5-4
d_gene: -
j_gene: TRBJ2-3
CDR3aa: CASSFDLVEVTDTQYF

v_gene: TRBV7-2
d_gene: -
j_gene: TRBJ1-2
CDR3aa: CASSSYPSGGGGYGYTF

v_gene: TRBV27
d_gene: TRBD1
j_gene: TRBJ1-5
CDR3aa: CASSLTGGHRSNQPQHF

v_gene: TRBV4-2
d_gene: TRBD2
j_gene: TRBJ2-7
CDR3aa: CASSLGPGHVKGLAGDRSYEQYF

v_gene: TRBV4-3
d_gene: TRBD2
j_gene: TRBJ2-3
CDR3aa: CASSQELAGGTDTQYF

v_gene: TRBV27
d_gene: TRBD1
j_gene: TRBJ2-5
CDR3aa: CASSLLGQGATQYF

v_gene: TRBV14
d_gene: -
j_gene: TRBJ1-3
CDR3aa: CASSQDWTGAVAGNTIYF

v_gene: TRBV5-1
d_gene: -
j_gene: TRBJ2-3
CDR3aa: CASSLDSDTQYF

v_gene: TRBV7-9
d_gene: TRBD2
j_gene: TRBJ2-1
CDR3aa: CASSFPSGRAGEQFF

v_gene: TRBV9
d_gene: -
j_gene: TRBJ2-6
CDR3aa: CASSVVPRGSGANVLTF

v_gene: TRBV10-3
d_gene: -
j_gene: TRBJ2-5
CDR3aa: CAISDVGPQETQYF

v_gene: TRBV5-6
d_gene: TRBD1
j_gene: TRBJ2-7
CDR3aa: CASSFWAWDRDYEQYF

v_gene: TRBV2
d_gene: TRBD2
j_gene: TRBJ2-5
CDR3aa: CASQKGPSGGGQETQYF

v_gene: TRBV2
d_gene: TRBD2
j_gene: TRBJ2-5
CDR3aa: CASRLAGGQFETQYF

v_gene: TRBV27
d_gene: TRBD1
j_gene: TRBJ2-7
CDR3aa: CASSLETGEAYEQYF

v_gene: TRBV6-1
d_gene: -
j_gene: TRBJ2-7
CDR3aa: CASSEQQGWYEQYF

v_gene: TRBV5-1
d_gene: TRBD2
j_gene: TRBJ2-1
CDR3aa: CASSPTTSGGHNEQFF

v_gene: TRBV7-9
d_gene: -
j_gene: TRBJ2-2
CDR3aa: CASSSTRVRSGELFF

v_gene: TRBV7-6
d_gene: -
j_gene: TRBJ2-7
CDR3aa: CASSSESGAEGAYEQYF

v_gene: TRBV27
d_gene: -
j_gene: TRBJ2-5
CDR3aa: CASSLVRAGEETQYF

v_gene: TRBV10-2
d_gene: TRBD2
j_gene: TRBJ2-1
CDR3aa: CASNLAESYNEQFF

v_gene: TRBV5-1
d_gene: -
j_gene: TRBJ2-3
CDR3aa: CASSLAGTDTQYF

v_gene: TRBV7-2
d_gene: -
j_gene: TRBJ1-1
CDR3aa: CASSLGPGRGTEAFF

v_gene: TRBV4-3
d_gene: TRBD1
j_gene: TRBJ2-7
CDR3aa: CASSQDTTGVLFEQYF

v_gene: TRBV19
d_gene: -
j_gene: TRBJ1-1
CDR3aa: CASSKDISTMNTEAFF

v_gene: TRBV28
d_gene: -
j_gene: TRBJ1-2
CDR3aa: CASLNRNYGYTF

v_gene: TRBV30
d_gene: -
j_gene: TRBJ2-6
CDR3aa: CAWLRKYAAGANVLTF

v_gene: TRBV5-4
d_gene: TRBD2
j_gene: TRBJ2-3
CDR3aa: CASSFLEREDADTQYF